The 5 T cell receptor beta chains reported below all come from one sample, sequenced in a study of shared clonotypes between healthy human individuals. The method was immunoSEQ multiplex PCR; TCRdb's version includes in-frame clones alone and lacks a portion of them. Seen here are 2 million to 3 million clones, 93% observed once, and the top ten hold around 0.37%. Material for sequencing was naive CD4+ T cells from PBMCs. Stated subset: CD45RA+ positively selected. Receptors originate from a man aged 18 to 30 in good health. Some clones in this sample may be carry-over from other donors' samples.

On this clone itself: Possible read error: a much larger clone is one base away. Written as DNA, the CDR3 is TGTGCCAGCAGCTATTACAATGAGCAGTTCTTC. It translates to CASSYYNEQFF. The chain recombines TRBV7-8 with TRBJ2-1, with D hard to call. Germline-derived CDR1 and CDR2 are SGHVS and FQNEAQ. The CDR3 is made up of 11 amino acids. V shed 4 bases and J shed 4 bases, with 2 bases lying between them.

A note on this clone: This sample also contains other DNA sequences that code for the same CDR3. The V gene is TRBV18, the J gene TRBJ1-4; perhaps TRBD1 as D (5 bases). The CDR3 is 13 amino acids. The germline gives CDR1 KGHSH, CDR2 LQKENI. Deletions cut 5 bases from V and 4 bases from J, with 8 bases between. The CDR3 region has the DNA TGTGCCAGCTCAAGGGACTTTAATGAAAAACTGTTTTTT. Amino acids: CASSRDFNEKLFF. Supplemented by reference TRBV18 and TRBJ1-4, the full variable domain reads NAGVMQNPRHLVRRRGQEARLRCSPMKGHSHVYWYRQLPEEGLKFMVYLQKENIIDESGMPKERFSAEFPKEGPSILRIQQVVRGDSAAYFCASSRDFNEKLFFGSGTQLSVL.

The CDR3 spells CASSPGQGGLTDTQYF. The DNA for the CDR3 is TGTGCCAGCTCACCAGGACAGGGCGGTCTCACAGATACGCAGTATTTT. The chain uses TRBV18 and TRBJ2-3; 8 bases fit TRBD1. The germline CDR1 and CDR2 sequences are KGHSH and LQKENI. The length of the CDR3 is 16 residues. Trimming took 2 bases from V and 2 from J; bases not matched to a gene: 6.

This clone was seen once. In DNA form, the CDR3 reads TGTGCCAGCAGTTACCAACCTCAGGGTCCCAATGAGCAGTTCTTC. Translation: CASSYQPQGPNEQFF. The chain employs TRBV6-5 and TRBJ2-1, with a tentative D call TRBD1 (5 bases). CDR3 size: 15 residues. The V gene lost 2 bases and the J gene lost 6 bases, with 14 bases spanning the gap. Looked up from germline, CDR1 is MNHEY and CDR2 is SVGAGI.

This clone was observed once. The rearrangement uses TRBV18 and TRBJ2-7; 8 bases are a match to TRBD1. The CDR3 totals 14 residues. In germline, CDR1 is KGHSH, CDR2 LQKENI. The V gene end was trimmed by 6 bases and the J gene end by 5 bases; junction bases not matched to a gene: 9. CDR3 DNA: TGTGCCAGCTCGCCTCGGACAGGGCGCCACGAGCAGTACTTC. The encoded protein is CASSPRTGRHEQYF.